The clone carrying this T cell receptor beta chain was counted between two and nine times. Its antigen is unknown. Trimming shortened V by 1 base and J by 2 bases, and 10 bases separated the two germline ends. This CDR3 region has 15 residues. CDR1 and CDR2 (germline): SGHKS, YYEKEE (reference sequence). The data stem from a study of cytotoxic CD8 clonotypes in ibrutinib-treated CLL. Study-wide background: The patient breakdown showed more than 9 relapsed/refractory and approximately 15 treatment-naive cases, with under 18 IGHV unmutated. Across samples, productive templates numbered around 260,000 and productive rearrangements reached some 94,000 on average.

Method: immunoSEQ multiplex PCR; TCRdb's copy keeps in-frame clones and lacks some. The sample consists of about 200,000 clones, over 65% of them appearing once. General observations from the study: Public clonotypes, rarely seen, contracted or held steady on treatment. Samples were collected at differing times from sustained-remission and progressing patients.

The gene calls are TRBV5-5 and TRBJ2-1, with TRBD1 as a possible D gene (5 bases). This receptor was taken from a human donor with chronic lymphocytic leukemia. The sample here was PBMCs, taken after 12 months of ibrutinib treatment. This CDR3 reads CASSLRGQAYNEQFF. CDR3 nucleotide sequence: TGTGCCAGCAGCTTGAGGGGTCAGGCCTACAATGAGCAGTTCTTC.